This entry features one T cell receptor beta chain sequence. Other nucleotide sequences from this sample produce the same CDR3. These data come from a study of blood T cell repertoires in COVID-19. Study in general: COVID-19 samples collected from the United States, Italy and Spain covered acute and convalescent phases. T cells, B-cell-depleted T cells, or PBMCs provided the cDNA or gDNA that served as material.

The CDR3 extends over 15 amino acids. Germline values: CDR1 MNHEY, CDR2 SVGAGI. Trimming removed 0 bases from V and 1 base from J, with 9 bases in between. Per the original data handling: Using reference gene primer amplification, nucleated cell counts were estimated. TCRdb's table, derived via immunoSEQ multiplex PCR, lists solely in-frame clones and lacks some. That table supplies the V and J calls and clone size; D and trimming were determined from the DNA. The table records 90,000 to 150,000 clones, roughly nine tenths of them present only once. This receptor was identified in a man between 65 and 80 years old who had recovered from COVID-19. The sequenced material came from peripheral blood. The chain has TRBV6-5 and TRBJ2-5, with D possibly being TRBD1 (5 bases). CDR3 sequence reads: CASSYSRTTQETQYF. CDR3 coding DNA: TGTGCCAGCAGTTACTCAAGGACAACCCAAGAGACCCAGTACTTC.